Following are 6 T cell receptor beta chains from one sample sequenced in a study of T cells in Graves' hyperthyroidism and ophthalmopathy. Researchers amplified the TCR beta CDR3 regions from RNA transcripts. Initially, a first-round RT-PCR of the TCR CDR3 employed the HTBI primer set. TCRdb used MiXCR to reprocess the multiplex PCR reads, holding one entry per CDR3 protein. Seen here are about 570,000 distinct CDR3 sequences, 46% observed once, and the top ten hold roughly 20%. Sequencing was done on a sample of peripheral blood or thyroid tissue (not recorded which). All receptors come from an adult woman with Graves' disease, either hyperthyroidism or ophthalmopathy (not recorded which).

This clonotype was seen ten or more times. The J gene is TRBJ1-2, the V gene TRBV12-3 or TRBV12-4, with unresolved D. The germline V and J ends were trimmed by 5 bases and 4 bases, with 8 bases remaining between them. CDR3 length equals 12 residues. CDR3 bases: TGTGCCAGCAGTGCCCTAGGCTATGGCTACACCTTC. It specifies CASSALGYGYTF.

The V and J genes are TRBV14 and TRBJ2-1; possibly TRBD1 for D (7 bases). Trimming stripped 3 bases from V and 8 bases from J, with 14 bases between. Per germline, CDR1 SGHDN and CDR2 FVKESK. This CDR3 has 14 residues. Here the CDR3 DNA reads TGTGCCAGCAGCCATGAACCAGGGGGGCATGAGCAGTTCTTC. Protein product: CASSHEPGGHEQFF.

This rearrangement joins TRBV5-1 to TRBJ2-3; 9 bases agree with TRBD1. With 4 bases clipped from V and 4 bases from J, the junction kept 10 bases outside the gene matches. The germline CDR1 and CDR2 sequences are SGHRS and YFSETQ. This CDR3 is built from 16 residues. The CDR3: CASSPDGTGRADTQYF. The CDR3, as DNA: TGCGCCAGCAGCCCGGACGGGACAGGGAGAGCAGATACGCAGTATTTT.

At least ten counts were recorded for this clonotype. The chain carries TRBV11-2 and TRBJ1-4; D might be TRBD1 (5 bases). The germline CDR1 and CDR2 sequences are SGHAT and FQNNGV. Trimming cost V 5 bases and J 11 bases, with 12 bases left between them. The CDR3 has 12 amino acids. CDR3 nucleotide sequence: TGTGCCAGCAGCCCCTCTGAGGGGAAACTGTTTTTT. Protein product: CASSPSEGKLFF. The variable domain in full, with the rest retrieved from reference TRBV11-2 and TRBJ1-4, is EAGVAQSPRYKIIEKRQSVAFWCNPISGHATLYWYQQILGQGPKLLIQFQNNGVVDDSQLPKDRFSAERLKGVDSTLKIQPAKLEDSAVYLCASSPSEGKLFFGSGTQLSVL.

V is TRBV12-3 or TRBV12-4 and J is TRBJ2-5, with D perhaps assigned TRBD1 or TRBD2 (5 bases each). Trimming left V 6 bases short and J 13 bases short, with 21 bases between. This CDR3 comprises 13 residues. This CDR3 reads CASRGVALSPRYF. CDR3 coding DNA: TGTGCCAGCAGGGGGGTAGCGCTGTCCCCCCGGTACTTC.

The chain combines TRBV7-2 with TRBJ2-7, with 10 positions matching TRBD1. J was trimmed by 2 bases and V by 2 bases; bases with no gene match: 6. Germline V gene lookup returns CDR1 SGHTA and CDR2 FQGNSA. This CDR3 has 16 amino acids. CDR3 nucleotide sequence: TGTGCCAGCAGCTTAACAAGGACAGGGGGAACCTACGAGCAGTACTTC. Its translation is CASSLTRTGGTYEQYF.